This T cell receptor beta chain was profiled in a study of blood T cell repertoires in COVID-19. Study-wide background: Sites across the United States, Italy and Spain contributed samples from acute and convalescent COVID-19. The cDNA or gDNA used as material had been derived from T cells, B-cell-depleted T cells, or PBMCs.

Per the original data handling: Amplification of reference gene primers was used by the study to estimate nucleated cell counts. Sequencing was performed with immunoSEQ multiplex PCR; in TCRdb, only in-frame clones are kept and a portion is missing. The V and J calls and clone size were taken over from that table, and D and trimming were inferred from the DNA. This sample has more than 200,000 clones, with around 90% found just once. The table lists this clone with a count of one. Germline lookup yields CDR1 MNHEY and CDR2 SMNVEV (reference sequence). V lost 6 bases and J lost 7; bases outside the gene matches: 6. This CDR3 spans 14 amino acids.

This rearrangement joins TRBV27 to TRBJ1-4; TRBD1 matches 9 bases. This receptor was identified in a man older than 75 with acute or convalescent COVID-19. The sequenced sample consisted of peripheral blood. DNA for the CDR3: TGTGCCAGCAGAGCCGGGACAGGGAGTGAAAAACTGTTTTTT. Translation: CASRAGTGSEKLFF. Variable domain in full (rest from reference TRBV27 and TRBJ1-4): EAQVTQNPRYLITVTGKKLTVTCSQNMNHEYMSWYRQDPGLGLRQIYYSMNVEVTDKGDVPEGYKVSRKEKRNFPLILESPSPNQTSLYFCASRAGTGSEKLFFGSGTQLSVL.